These 18 T cell receptor beta chains were sequenced from one sample in a study of T cell clusters in autoimmune cytopenias. TRB was amplified by touch-down multiplex PCR, primer pools A and B combined. TCRdb reanalyzed the multiplex PCR reads, giving one entry per CDR3 protein sequence and no DNA. The sample includes 9,500 to 12,000 distinct CDR3 sequences. TRB was amplified from around 0.25 ug of peripheral blood genomic DNA per sample. These data were also filed under a second study, of T cell repertoires in aging, cancer and after chemotherapy.

Sequenced: peripheral blood. Receptors originate from a human donor in good health.

The chain is built from TRBV6-4 and TRBJ1-3; TCRdb indicates TRBD1, and absent DNA this call remains unverified. Per the germline V gene, CDR1 is MRHNA and CDR2 is SNTAGT. The CDR3 runs 17 residues. The CDR3 here is CASSHRGTPETGNTIYF.

The rearrangement uses TRBV13 and TRBJ2-7. The V gene's germline CDR1 is PRHDT and CDR2 FYEKMQ (reference sequence). The CDR3 is made up of 13 amino acids. The CDR3 region is CASSLDDSYEQYF. Variable domain in full (rest from reference TRBV13 and TRBJ2-7): AAGVIQSPRHLIKEKRETATLKCYPIPRHDTVYWYQQGPGQDPQFLISFYEKMQSDKGSIPDRFSAQQFSDYHSELNMSSLELGDSALYFCASSLDDSYEQYFGPGTRLTVT.

The chain carries TRBV7-9 and TRBJ2-5; the D call of TRBD2 rests on TCRdb alone, since no DNA is present to check it. This CDR3 comprises 15 residues. The germline V gene encodes CDR1 SEHNR and CDR2 FQNEAQ (reference sequence). CDR3 sequence: CASSLPTSGDETQYF.

The rearrangement uses TRBV29-1 and TRBJ2-3; without DNA, the TCRdb call of TRBD2 cannot be checked. Germline-derived CDR1 and CDR2 are SQVTM and ANQGSEA. The CDR3 contains 15 residues. Here the CDR3 reads CSVEEEAYSTDTQYF.

This clonotype shows up as medium-sized (0.01 to 0.1%) by frequency. The CDR3 reads CAWSGQTEAFF. V and J are TRBV30 and TRBJ1-1. This CDR3 is 11 amino acids long. Per the germline V gene, CDR1 is GTSNPN and CDR2 is SVGIG (reference sequence).

The chain couples TRBV7-9 to TRBJ1-3. The CDR3 is 14 amino acids. Germline values: CDR1 SEHNR, CDR2 FQNEAQ (reference sequence). This CDR3 is CAVGQGGAGNTIYF.

This clonotype is called medium-sized based on its frequency. The genes are TRBV15 and TRBJ2-6; TCRdb picks TRBD1, but there is no DNA to check that call. Germline CDR1 and CDR2: LNHNV and YYDKDF (reference sequence). The CDR3 is 15 amino acids. The CDR3 spells CATSRGGSGANVLTF.

The rearrangement joins TRBV5-6 to TRBJ2-1. The CDR3 is 12 residues long. Germline-derived CDR1 and CDR2 are SGHDT and YYEEEE. This CDR3 is CASSLPASGQFF.

This chain joins TRBV6-5 and TRBJ2-7; TCRdb picks TRBD2, but there is no DNA to check that call. This CDR3 is 17 amino acids long. Germline loops: CDR1 MNHEY, CDR2 SVGAGI. This CDR3 is CASSLRAQYKVSLEQYF.

This chain uses TRBV19 with TRBJ1-1; TCRdb returns TRBD1, unconfirmable since there is no DNA. In germline, CDR1 is LNHDA, CDR2 SQIVND (reference sequence). The CDR3 runs 15 residues. CDR3 protein: CASRIRRGDTSEAFF.

The chain couples TRBV5-6 to TRBJ2-2. This CDR3 has 14 residues. CDR1 is SGHDT and CDR2 is YYEEEE in the germline V gene. The CDR3 sequence is CASSLLGNTGELFF.

The chain couples TRBV11-1 to TRBJ1-2; the D call of TRBD1 rests on TCRdb alone, since no DNA is present to check it. There are 13 residues in the CDR3. Germline V gene sequence: CDR1 SGHAT, CDR2 FQDESV (reference sequence). The CDR3 here is CASSQGPGDGYTF.

The CDR3 spells CAWNSGTGDGKLFF. The chain joins TRBV30 to TRBJ1-4; absent DNA, TCRdb's TRBD1 call cannot be checked. Germline V lookup: CDR1 GTSNPN, CDR2 SVGIG (reference sequence). This CDR3 comprises 14 residues.

J is TRBJ1-1 and V is TRBV18. The CDR3 has 13 residues. Germline V CDR1 and CDR2: KGHSH, LQKENI. This CDR3 reads CASSPPGNTEAFF.

CDR3 sequence reads: CASSLVQGHYGYTF. The chain carries TRBV13 and TRBJ1-2; TCRdb's D call, TRBD1, is unchecked because there is no DNA. Germline V gives CDR1 PRHDT, CDR2 FYEKMQ (reference sequence). This CDR3 is built from 14 residues.

This CDR3 is CASSFVAGGRRNTDTQYF. The rearrangement joins TRBV19 to TRBJ2-3; with no DNA, the TCRdb D assignment of TRBD2 cannot be verified. This CDR3 has 18 residues. CDR1 is LNHDA and CDR2 is SQIVND in the germline V gene (reference sequence).

The rearrangement joins TRBV6-5 to TRBJ2-1. This CDR3 comprises 11 residues. Germline V gene data show CDR1 as MNHEY and CDR2 as SVGAGI. The CDR3 loop reads CASSPTWVQFF.

The chain uses TRBV18 and TRBJ1-2. CDR1 and CDR2 from the germline V gene are KGHSH and LQKENI. The CDR3 consists of 14 residues. The CDR3 reads CASSPTTANYGYTF.